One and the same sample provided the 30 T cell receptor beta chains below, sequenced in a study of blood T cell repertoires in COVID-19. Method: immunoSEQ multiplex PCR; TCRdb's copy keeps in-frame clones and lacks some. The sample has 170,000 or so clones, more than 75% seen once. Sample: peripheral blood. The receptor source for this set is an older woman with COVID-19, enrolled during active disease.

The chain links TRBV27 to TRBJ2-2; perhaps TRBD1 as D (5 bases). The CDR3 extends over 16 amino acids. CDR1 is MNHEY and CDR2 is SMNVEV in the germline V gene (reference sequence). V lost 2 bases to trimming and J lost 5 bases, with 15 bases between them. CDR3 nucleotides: TGTGCCAGCAGTTTAGAGGCCATCCCAGGGACCGGGGAGCTGTTTTTT. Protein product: CASSLEAIPGTGELFF.

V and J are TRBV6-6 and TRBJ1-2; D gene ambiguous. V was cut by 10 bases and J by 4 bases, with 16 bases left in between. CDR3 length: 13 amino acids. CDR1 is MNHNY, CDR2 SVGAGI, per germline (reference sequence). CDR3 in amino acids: CATITDPPYGYTF. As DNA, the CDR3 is TGTGCCACCATCACAGATCCACCCTATGGCTACACCTTC.

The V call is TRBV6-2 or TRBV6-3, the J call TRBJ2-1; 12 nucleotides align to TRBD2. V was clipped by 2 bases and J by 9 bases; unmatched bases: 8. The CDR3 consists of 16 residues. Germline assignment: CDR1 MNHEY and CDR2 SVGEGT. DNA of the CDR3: TGTGCCAGCAGTTACAGGTTGTCTAGCGGGAGGGGTGAGCAGTTCTTC. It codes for CASSYRLSSGRGEQFF.

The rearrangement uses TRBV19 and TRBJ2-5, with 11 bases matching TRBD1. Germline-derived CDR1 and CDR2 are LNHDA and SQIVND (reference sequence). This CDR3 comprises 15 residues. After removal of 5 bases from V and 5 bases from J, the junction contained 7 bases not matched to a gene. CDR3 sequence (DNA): TGTGCCAGTAGTCCCGGACAGGGGGCCCTGGAGACCCAGTACTTC. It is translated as CASSPGQGALETQYF. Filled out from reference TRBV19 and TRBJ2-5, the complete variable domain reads DGGITQSPKYLFRKEGQNVTLSCEQNLNHDAMYWYRQDPGQGLRLIYYSQIVNDFQKGDIAEGYSVSREKKESFPLTVTSAQKNPTAFYLCASSPGQGALETQYFGPGTRLLVL.

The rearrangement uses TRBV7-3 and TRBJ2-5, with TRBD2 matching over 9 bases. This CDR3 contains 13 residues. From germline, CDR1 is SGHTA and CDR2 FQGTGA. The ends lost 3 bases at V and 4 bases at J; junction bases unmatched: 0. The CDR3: CASSFSGRETQYF. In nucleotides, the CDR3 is TGTGCCAGCAGCTTTAGCGGGAGAGAGACCCAGTACTTC.

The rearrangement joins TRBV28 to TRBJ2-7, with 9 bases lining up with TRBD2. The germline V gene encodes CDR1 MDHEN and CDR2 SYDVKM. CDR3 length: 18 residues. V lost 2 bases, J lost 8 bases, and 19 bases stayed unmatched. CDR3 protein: CASSLARLADVPPTKQYF. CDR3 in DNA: TGTGCCAGCAGTTTAGCTCGACTAGCGGACGTCCCTCCTACGAAGCAGTACTTC.

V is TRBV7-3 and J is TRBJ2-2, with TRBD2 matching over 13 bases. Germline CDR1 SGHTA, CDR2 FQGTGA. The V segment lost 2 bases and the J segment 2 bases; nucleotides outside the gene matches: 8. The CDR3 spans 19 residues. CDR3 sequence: CASSLSGTSGIQNTGELFF. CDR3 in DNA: TGTGCCAGCAGCTTATCCGGGACTAGCGGGATCCAAAACACCGGGGAGCTGTTTTTT.

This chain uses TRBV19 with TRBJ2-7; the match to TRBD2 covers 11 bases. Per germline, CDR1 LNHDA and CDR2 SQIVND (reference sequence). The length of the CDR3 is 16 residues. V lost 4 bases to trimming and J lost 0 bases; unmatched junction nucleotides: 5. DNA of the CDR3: TGTGCCAGTAGTACACGGACTAGCGGGTTCTCCTACGAGCAGTACTTC. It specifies CASSTRTSGFSYEQYF.

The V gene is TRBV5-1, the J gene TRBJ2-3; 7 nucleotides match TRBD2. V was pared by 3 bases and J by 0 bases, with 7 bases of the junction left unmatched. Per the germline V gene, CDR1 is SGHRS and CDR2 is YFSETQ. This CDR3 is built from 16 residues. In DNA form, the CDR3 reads TGCGCCAGCAGCTCAAGTCCGGGGGGTAGCACAGATACGCAGTATTTT. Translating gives CASSSSPGGSTDTQYF.

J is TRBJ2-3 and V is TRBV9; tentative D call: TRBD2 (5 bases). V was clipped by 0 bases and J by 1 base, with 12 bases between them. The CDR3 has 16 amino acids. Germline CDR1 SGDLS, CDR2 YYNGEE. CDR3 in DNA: TGTGCCAGCAGCGTAGGGGTGGGAGAGCGCACAGATACGCAGTATTTT. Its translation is CASSVGVGERTDTQYF.

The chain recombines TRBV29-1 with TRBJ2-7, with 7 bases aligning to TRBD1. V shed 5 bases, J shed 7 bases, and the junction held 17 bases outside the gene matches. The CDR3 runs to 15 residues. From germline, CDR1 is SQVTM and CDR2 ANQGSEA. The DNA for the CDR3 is TGCAGCGTTACACCTCCCGACAGGGTAACGCGGGAGCAGTACTTC. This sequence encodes CSVTPPDRVTREQYF.

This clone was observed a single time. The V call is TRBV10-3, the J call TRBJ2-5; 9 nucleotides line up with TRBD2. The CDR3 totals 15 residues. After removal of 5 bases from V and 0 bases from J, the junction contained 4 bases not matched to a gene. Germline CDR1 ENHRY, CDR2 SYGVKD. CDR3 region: CAISIVAGDQETQYF. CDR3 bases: TGTGCCATCAGTATAGTAGCGGGGGACCAAGAGACCCAGTACTTC.

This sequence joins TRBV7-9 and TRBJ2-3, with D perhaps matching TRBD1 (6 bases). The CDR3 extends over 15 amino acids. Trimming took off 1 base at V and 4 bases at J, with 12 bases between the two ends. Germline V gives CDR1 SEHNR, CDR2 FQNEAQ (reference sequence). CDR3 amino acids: CASSLVVRGADTQYF. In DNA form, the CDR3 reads TGTGCCAGCAGCTTAGTAGTCAGGGGTGCAGATACGCAGTATTTT.

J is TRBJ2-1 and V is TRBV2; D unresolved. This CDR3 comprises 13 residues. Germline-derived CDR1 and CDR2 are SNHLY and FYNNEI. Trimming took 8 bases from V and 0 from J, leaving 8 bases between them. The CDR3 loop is CASADTSYNEQFF. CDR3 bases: TGTGCCAGCGCGGATACCTCCTACAATGAGCAGTTCTTC.

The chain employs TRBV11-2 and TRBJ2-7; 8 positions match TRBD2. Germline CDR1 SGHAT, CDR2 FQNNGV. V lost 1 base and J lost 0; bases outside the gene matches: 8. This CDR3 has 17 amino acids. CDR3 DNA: TGTGCCAGCAGCTTAGCGGGAGGGCCGGTGAGCTCCTACGAGCAGTACTTC. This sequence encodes CASSLAGGPVSSYEQYF.

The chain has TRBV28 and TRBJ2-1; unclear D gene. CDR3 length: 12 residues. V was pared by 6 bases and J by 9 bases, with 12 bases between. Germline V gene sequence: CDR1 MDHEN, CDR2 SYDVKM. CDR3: CASSPTPPEQFF. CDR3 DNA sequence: TGTGCCAGCAGCCCAACACCCCCTGAGCAGTTCTTC.

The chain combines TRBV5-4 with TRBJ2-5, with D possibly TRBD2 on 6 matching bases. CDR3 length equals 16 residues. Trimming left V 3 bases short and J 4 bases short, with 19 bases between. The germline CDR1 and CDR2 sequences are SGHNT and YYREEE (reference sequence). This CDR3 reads CASSSPPSGGRETQYF. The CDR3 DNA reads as TGTGCCAGCAGCTCCCCTCCCTCCGGAGGGAGAGAGACCCAGTACTTC.

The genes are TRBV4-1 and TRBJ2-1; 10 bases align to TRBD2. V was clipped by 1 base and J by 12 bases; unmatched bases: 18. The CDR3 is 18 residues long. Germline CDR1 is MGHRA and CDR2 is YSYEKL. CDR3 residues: CASSQVLSSGRRSYGQFF. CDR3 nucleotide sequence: TGCGCCAGCAGCCAAGTCTTGTCTAGCGGGAGAAGATCCTATGGGCAGTTCTTC.

The CDR3 protein is CASSLSTVPYGYTF. The CDR3 DNA sequence: TGTGCCAGCAGTTTATCGACAGTACCATATGGCTACACCTTC. This chain joins TRBV28 and TRBJ1-2, with D maybe TRBD1 (5 bases). This CDR3 region has 14 residues. V lost 1 base to trimming and J lost 5 bases, with 11 bases between them. From germline, CDR1 is MDHEN and CDR2 SYDVKM.

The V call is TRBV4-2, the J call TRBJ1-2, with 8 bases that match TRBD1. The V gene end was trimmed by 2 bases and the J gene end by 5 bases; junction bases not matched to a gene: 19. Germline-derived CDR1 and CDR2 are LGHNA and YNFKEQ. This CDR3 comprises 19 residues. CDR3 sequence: CASSQFPNAETGTGYGYTF. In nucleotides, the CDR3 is TGTGCCAGCAGCCAATTCCCTAATGCGGAGACCGGGACAGGTTATGGCTACACCTTC.

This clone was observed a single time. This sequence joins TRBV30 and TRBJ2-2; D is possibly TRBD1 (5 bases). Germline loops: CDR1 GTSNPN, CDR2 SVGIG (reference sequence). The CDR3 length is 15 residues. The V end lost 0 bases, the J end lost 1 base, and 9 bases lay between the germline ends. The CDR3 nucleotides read TGTGCCTGGAGTGTAGGTGGACAGAACACCGGGGAGCTGTTTTTT. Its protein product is CAWSVGGQNTGELFF.

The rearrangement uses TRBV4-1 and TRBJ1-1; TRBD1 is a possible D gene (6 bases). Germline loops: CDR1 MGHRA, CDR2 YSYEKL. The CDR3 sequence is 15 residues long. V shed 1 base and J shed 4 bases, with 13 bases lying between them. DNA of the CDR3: TGCGCCAGCAGCCAAGTAACCTACAGGGTCACTGAAGCTTTCTTT. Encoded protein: CASSQVTYRVTEAFF.

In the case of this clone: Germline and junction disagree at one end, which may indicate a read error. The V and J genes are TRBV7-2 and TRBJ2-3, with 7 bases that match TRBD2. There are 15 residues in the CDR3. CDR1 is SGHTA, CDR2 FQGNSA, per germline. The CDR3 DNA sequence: TGTGCCAGCAGCCCTAGCGGACTGGCGACAGATGCGCAGTATTTT. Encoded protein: CASSPSGLATDAQYF.

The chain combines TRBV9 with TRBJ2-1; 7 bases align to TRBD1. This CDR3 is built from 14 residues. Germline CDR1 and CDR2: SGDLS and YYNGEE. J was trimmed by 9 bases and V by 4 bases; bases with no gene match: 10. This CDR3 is CASSPRDSHSEQFF. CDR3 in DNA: TGTGCCAGCAGCCCTAGGGACAGTCATAGTGAGCAGTTCTTC.

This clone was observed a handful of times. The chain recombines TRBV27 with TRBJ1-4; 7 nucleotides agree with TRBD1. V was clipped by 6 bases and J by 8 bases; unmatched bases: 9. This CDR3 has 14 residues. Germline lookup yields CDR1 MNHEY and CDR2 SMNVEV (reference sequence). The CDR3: CASSPGGSWEKLFF. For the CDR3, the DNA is TGTGCCAGCAGCCCAGGGGGTTCGTGGGAAAAACTGTTTTTT.

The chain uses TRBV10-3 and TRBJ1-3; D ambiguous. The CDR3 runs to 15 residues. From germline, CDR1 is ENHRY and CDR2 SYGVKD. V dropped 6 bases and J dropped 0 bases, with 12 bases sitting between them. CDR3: CAISNDILSGNTIYF. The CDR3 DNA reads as TGTGCCATCAGCAACGACATACTCTCTGGAAACACCATATATTTT.

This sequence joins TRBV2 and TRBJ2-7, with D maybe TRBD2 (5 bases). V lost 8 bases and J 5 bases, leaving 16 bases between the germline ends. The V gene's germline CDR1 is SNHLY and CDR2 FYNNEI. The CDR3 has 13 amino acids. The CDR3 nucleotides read TGTGCCAGCCAACGGGGTCATGGGAACGAGCAGTACTTC. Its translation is CASQRGHGNEQYF.

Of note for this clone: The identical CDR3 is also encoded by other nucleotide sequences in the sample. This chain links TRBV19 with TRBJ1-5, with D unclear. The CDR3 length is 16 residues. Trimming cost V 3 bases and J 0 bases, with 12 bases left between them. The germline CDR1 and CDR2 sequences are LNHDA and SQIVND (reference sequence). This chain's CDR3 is CASSMGRYYSNQPQHF. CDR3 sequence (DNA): TGTGCCAGTAGTATGGGGAGATATTATAGCAATCAGCCCCAGCATTTT.

For the CDR3, the DNA is TGTGCCAGCAGTTACAGCGGCCCGACTGAAGCTTTCTTT. This codes for CASSYSGPTEAFF. This chain connects TRBV6-5 to TRBJ1-1, with D hard to call. This CDR3 is 13 amino acids long. The V end was cut by 2 bases, the J end by 5 bases, with 9 bases between. The V gene's germline CDR1 is MNHEY and CDR2 SVGAGI.

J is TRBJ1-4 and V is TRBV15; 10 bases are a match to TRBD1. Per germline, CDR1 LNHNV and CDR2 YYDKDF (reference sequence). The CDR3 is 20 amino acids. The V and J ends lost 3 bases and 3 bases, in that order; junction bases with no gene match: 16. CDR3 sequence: CATSSRDRGLVPASNEKLFF. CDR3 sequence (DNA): TGTGCCACCAGCAGCCGGGACAGGGGATTAGTCCCTGCCTCTAATGAAAAACTGTTTTTT.